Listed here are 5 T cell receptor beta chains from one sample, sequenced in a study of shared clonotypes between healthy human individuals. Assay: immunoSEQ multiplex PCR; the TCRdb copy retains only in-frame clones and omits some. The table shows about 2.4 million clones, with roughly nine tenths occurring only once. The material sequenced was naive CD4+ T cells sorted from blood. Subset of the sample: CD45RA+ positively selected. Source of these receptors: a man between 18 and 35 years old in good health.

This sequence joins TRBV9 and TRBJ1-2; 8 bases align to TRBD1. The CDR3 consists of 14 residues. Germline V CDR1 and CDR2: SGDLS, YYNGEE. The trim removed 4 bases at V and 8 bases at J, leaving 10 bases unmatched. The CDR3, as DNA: TGTGCCAGCAGCAACTTGGACAGGGTAAGAGGCTACACCTTC. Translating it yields CASSNLDRVRGYTF.

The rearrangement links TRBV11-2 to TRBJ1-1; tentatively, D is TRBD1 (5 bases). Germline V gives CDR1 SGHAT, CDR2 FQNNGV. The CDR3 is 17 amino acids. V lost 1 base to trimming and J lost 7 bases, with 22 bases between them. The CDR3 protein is CASSLAGGEGRRGEAFF. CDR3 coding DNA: TGTGCCAGCAGCTTAGCTGGCGGGGAGGGACGGAGGGGTGAAGCTTTCTTT.

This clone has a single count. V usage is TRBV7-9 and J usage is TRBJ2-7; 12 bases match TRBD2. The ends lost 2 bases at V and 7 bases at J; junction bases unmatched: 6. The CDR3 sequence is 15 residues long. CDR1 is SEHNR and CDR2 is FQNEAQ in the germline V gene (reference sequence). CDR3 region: CASSLYLAGGVEQYF. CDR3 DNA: TGTGCCAGCAGCTTATATCTAGCGGGAGGGGTTGAGCAGTACTTC.

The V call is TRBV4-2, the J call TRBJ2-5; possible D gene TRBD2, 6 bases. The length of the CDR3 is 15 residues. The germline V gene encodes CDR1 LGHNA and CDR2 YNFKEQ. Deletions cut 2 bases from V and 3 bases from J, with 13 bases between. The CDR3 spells CASSQTGGEEETQYF. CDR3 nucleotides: TGTGCCAGCAGCCAAACGGGCGGGGAGGAAGAGACCCAGTACTTC.

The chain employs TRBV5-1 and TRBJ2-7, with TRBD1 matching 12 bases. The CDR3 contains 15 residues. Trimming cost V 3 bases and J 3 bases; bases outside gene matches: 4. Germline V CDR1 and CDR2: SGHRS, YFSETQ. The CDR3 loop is CASSWGTGGYYEQYF. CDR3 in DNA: TGCGCCAGCAGCTGGGGGACAGGGGGCTACTACGAGCAGTACTTC.